The clone carrying this T cell receptor beta chain was recorded once. What it binds is unknown. This entry belongs to a study of shared clonotypes between healthy human individuals. Overall study findings and caveats: Measured sharing among donors was expected to vary with sequencing depth.

CD45RO-negative, CCR7-positively selected cells formed the naive CD8 fraction, excluding terminally differentiated effector memory CD45RA+ cells. The ends were cut back, 7 bases at V and 0 bases at J, with 9 bases in the middle. Germline V gene data show CDR1 as LNHDA and CDR2 as SQIVND (reference sequence). This CDR3 region has 13 residues. This table comes from immunoSEQ multiplex PCR, and its TCRdb copy is limited to in-frame clones, with some not included. The data contain around 2.1 million clones, about 93% of them seen just once; the ten biggest clones take up 1.5% to 2%. The sample was naive CD8+ T cells from PBMCs. The chain combines TRBV19 with TRBJ1-2; D uncertain. This sequence was found in a man aged 18 to 30 in good health. Some clones in this sample may be carry-over from other donors' samples. This CDR3 reads CASMGPSNYGYTF. DNA for the CDR3: TGTGCCAGTATGGGCCCTTCTAACTATGGCTACACCTTC. Using reference TRBV19 and TRBJ1-2 for the parts outside the CDR3, the full variable domain is DGGITQSPKYLFRKEGQNVTLSCEQNLNHDAMYWYRQDPGQGLRLIYYSQIVNDFQKGDIAEGYSVSREKKESFPLTVTSAQKNPTAFYLCASMGPSNYGYTFGSGTRLTVV.